This T cell receptor beta chain is from a study of T cell changes during pregnancy in multiple sclerosis. CDR3 size: 14 residues. Germline V gives CDR1 LNHDA, CDR2 SQIVND (reference sequence). V lost 6 bases and J 7 bases, leaving 18 bases between the germline ends. This clone was picked up one time. Measured with immunoSEQ multiplex PCR; TCRdb has only the in-frame clones, and not every one. Of about 68,000 clones listed, less than 95% are singletons. This sequence joins TRBV19 and TRBJ1-1; D is possibly TRBD1 (5 bases). This receptor was obtained from a female donor with multiple sclerosis, enrolled in a pregnancy study. This specimen consisted of peripheral blood, obtained in the third trimester of pregnancy. CDR3 amino acids: CASSQKWGPGEAFF. CDR3 DNA sequence: TGTGCCAGTAGCCAAAAGTGGGGCCCGGGTGAAGCTTTCTTT.